The 26 T cell receptor beta chains reported below all come from one sample, sequenced in a study of blood T cell repertoires in COVID-19. Generated by immunoSEQ multiplex PCR, the TCRdb table keeps only in-frame clones and is missing some. Of some 220,000 clones listed, 75% to 85% are singletons. The specimen sequenced was peripheral blood. Receptor source: a man aged 45 to 65 with active or convalescent COVID-19.

J is TRBJ1-1 and V is TRBV29-1; D might be TRBD1 (5 bases). V shed 7 bases and J shed 2 bases, with 14 bases lying between them. Germline CDR1 is SQVTM and CDR2 is ANQGSEA. The CDR3 extends over 13 amino acids. The CDR3 sequence is CSALSQGNTEAFF. CDR3 in DNA: TGCAGCGCCTTAAGCCAGGGAAACACTGAAGCTTTCTTT.

The chain combines TRBV10-2 with TRBJ2-7, with TRBD2 matching 10 bases. Germline V gene lookup returns CDR1 WSHSY and CDR2 SAAADI. With 3 bases clipped from V and 4 bases from J, the junction kept 3 bases outside the gene matches. The CDR3 is made up of 14 amino acids. The CDR3 is CASSEQLAGYEQYF. CDR3 bases: TGCGCCAGCAGTGAACAACTAGCGGGATACGAGCAGTACTTC.

The chain uses TRBV6-1 and TRBJ1-6; D uncertain. The CDR3 consists of 17 residues. Per germline, CDR1 MNHNS and CDR2 SASEGT. Trimming removed 1 base at V and 1 base at J, with 11 bases between. CDR3 loop: CASSEVIRGSYNSPLHF. The CDR3 DNA follows: TGTGCCAGCAGTGAAGTAATTCGGGGTTCCTATAATTCACCCCTCCACTTT.

This chain joins TRBV18 and TRBJ1-1; D is unresolved. V was cut by 6 bases and J by 1 base, with 9 bases left in between. There are 13 residues in the CDR3. Germline V CDR1 and CDR2: KGHSH, LQKENI. The chain's CDR3 is CASSENQNTEAFF. The CDR3 DNA is TGTGCCAGCTCGGAGAACCAGAACACTGAAGCTTTCTTT. The full variable domain, in which reference TRBV18 and TRBJ1-1 provide the parts outside the CDR3, is NAGVMQNPRHLVRRRGQEARLRCSPMKGHSHVYWYRQLPEEGLKFMVYLQKENIIDESGMPKERFSAEFPKEGPSILRIQQVVRGDSAAYFCASSENQNTEAFFGQGTRLTVV.

The chain recombines TRBV4-2 with TRBJ2-1; 8 bases are a match to TRBD1. Germline loops: CDR1 LGHNA, CDR2 YNFKEQ. J gave up 9 bases and V 0 bases, and 7 bases lay outside the gene matches. This CDR3 has 15 amino acids. The CDR3 DNA reads as TGTGCCAGCAGCCAAGATAGGCAGGGGGCAAGTGAGCAGTTCTTC. It is translated as CASSQDRQGASEQFF.

A word on this clone: Within the sample, other DNA sequences also encode this same CDR3. The genes are TRBV9 and TRBJ1-2; TRBD1 matches at 8 bases. This CDR3 comprises 14 residues. Losses at the gene ends were 0 bases for V and 2 bases for J; bases not matched to a gene: 0. The germline gives CDR1 SGDLS, CDR2 YYNGEE. The CDR3 DNA follows: TGTGCCAGCAGCGTAGGGACAGGGAACTATGGCTACACCTTC. This encodes CASSVGTGNYGYTF. The variable domain in full, with the rest retrieved from reference TRBV9 and TRBJ1-2, is DSGVTQTPKHLITATGQRVTLRCSPRSGDLSVYWYQQSLDQGLQFLIQYYNGEERAKGNILERFSAQQFPDLHSELNLSSLELGDSALYFCASSVGTGNYGYTFGSGTRLTVV.

The chain carries TRBV5-1 and TRBJ1-1, with D unclear. The germline V and J ends were trimmed by 0 bases and 1 base, with 10 bases remaining between them. The germline V gene encodes CDR1 SGHRS and CDR2 YFSETQ. The CDR3 has 15 residues. CDR3 residues: CASSLGAAPNTEAFF. CDR3 coding DNA: TGCGCCAGCAGCTTGGGAGCGGCCCCGAACACTGAAGCTTTCTTT.

The chain links TRBV5-1 to TRBJ2-1; 8 nucleotides align to TRBD2. Germline CDR1 is SGHRS and CDR2 is YFSETQ. The CDR3 covers 23 residues. The V and J ends lost 4 bases and 4 bases, in that order; junction bases with no gene match: 31. Here the CDR3 DNA reads TGCGCCAGCAGCCCGGGGGGGCGTCGGGCCTCAGGTCCTTTCCCTCTCGTATACAATGAGCAGTTCTTC. This sequence encodes CASSPGGRRASGPFPLVYNEQFF.

This sequence joins TRBV7-9 and TRBJ2-1, with TRBD1 matching over 7 bases. Germline V CDR1 and CDR2: SEHNR, FQNEAQ (reference sequence). The CDR3 loop spans 15 amino acids. Trimming took 2 bases from V and 4 from J; bases not matched to a gene: 5. For the CDR3, the DNA is TGTGCCAGCAGCTTACCCGGGACAGCTTACAATGAGCAGTTCTTC. Protein sequence: CASSLPGTAYNEQFF.

As regards this clone: In the same sample, other DNA sequences code for this CDR3. J is TRBJ1-2 and V is TRBV7-2; D call uncertain. V was shortened by 1 base and J by 4 bases, with 7 bases between the two germline ends. Germline CDR1 is SGHTA and CDR2 is FQGNSA. This CDR3 has 13 residues. CDR3 in amino acids: CASSLGQFYGYTF. The CDR3 nucleotides are TGTGCCAGCAGCTTAGGTCAGTTCTATGGCTACACCTTC.

This chain connects TRBV5-1 to TRBJ1-4; the D gene is possibly TRBD1 (5 bases). This CDR3 has 15 amino acids. The germline V and J ends were trimmed by 7 bases and 0 bases, with 13 bases remaining between them. Germline-derived CDR1 and CDR2 are SGHRS and YFSETQ. DNA for the CDR3: TGCGCCAGCTCGCGGGGGGTTGCAACTAATGAAAAACTGTTTTTT. It is translated as CASSRGVATNEKLFF.

The chain links TRBV6-2 or TRBV6-3 to TRBJ2-3, with a weak D call TRBD2 (6 bases). Germline V gives CDR1 MNHEY, CDR2 SVGEGT. V lost 0 bases to trimming and J lost 10 bases, with 14 bases between them. The CDR3 sequence is 14 residues long. The CDR3 loop reads CASSYSGGRYAQYF. The CDR3 bases are TGTGCCAGCAGTTACTCGGGGGGAAGATACGCGCAGTATTTT.

This chain connects TRBV9 to TRBJ1-5, with 7 positions matching TRBD1. Trimming cost V 4 bases and J 7 bases; bases outside gene matches: 5. There are 13 residues in the CDR3. Germline loops: CDR1 SGDLS, CDR2 YYNGEE. The CDR3 here is CASSQGQYQPQHF. CDR3 coding DNA: TGTGCCAGCAGCCAGGGACAGTACCAGCCCCAGCATTTT. Together with reference TRBV9 and TRBJ1-5, the CDR3 gives the full variable domain: DSGVTQTPKHLITATGQRVTLRCSPRSGDLSVYWYQQSLDQGLQFLIQYYNGEERAKGNILERFSAQQFPDLHSELNLSSLELGDSALYFCASSQGQYQPQHFGDGTRLSIL.

The chain is built from TRBV3-1 (or the pseudogene TRBV3-2) and TRBJ1-4; 8 bases match TRBD1. Per germline, CDR1 LGHDT and CDR2 YNNKEL (reference sequence). The CDR3 has 19 residues. J gave up 8 bases and V 0 bases, and 17 bases lay outside the gene matches. Here the CDR3 DNA reads TGTGCCAGCAGCCAAGAAAGTTTGGGACAGGAGCAACTTTACGAAAAACTGTTTTTT. It encodes CASSQESLGQEQLYEKLFF.

The chain uses TRBV5-4 and TRBJ1-2, with 8 bases matching TRBD1. Germline CDR1 is SGHNT and CDR2 is YYREEE (reference sequence). V lost 5 bases, J lost 2 bases, and 11 bases stayed unmatched. The CDR3 extends over 16 amino acids. CDR3 residues: CASSSPAGQENYGYTF. CDR3 in DNA: TGTGCCAGCAGTTCCCCGGCGGGACAGGAAAACTATGGCTACACCTTC.

J is TRBJ2-7 and V is TRBV28, with 9 bases matching TRBD1. The germline V gene encodes CDR1 MDHEN and CDR2 SYDVKM. This CDR3 contains 15 residues. V gave up 8 bases and J gave up 3 bases; unmatched junction bases: 11. This chain's CDR3 is CASGSTGQGRYEQYF. CDR3 bases: TGTGCCAGCGGGTCCACGGGACAGGGACGCTACGAGCAGTACTTC.

This chain uses TRBV27 with TRBJ2-3; D uncertain. Trimming cost V 5 bases and J 0 bases, with 12 bases left between them. Germline values: CDR1 MNHEY, CDR2 SMNVEV (reference sequence). This CDR3 has 15 amino acids. As DNA, the CDR3 is TGTGCCAGCAGTCTCCAGTCATCTAGCACAGATACGCAGTATTTT. It encodes CASSLQSSSTDTQYF.

The chain is built from TRBV18 and TRBJ2-7; TRBD2 agrees at 7 bases. This CDR3 has 16 amino acids. Losses at the gene ends were 6 bases for V and 6 bases for J; bases not matched to a gene: 17. In germline, CDR1 is KGHSH, CDR2 LQKENI. The CDR3 sequence: CASSHPVGGGPLEQYF. DNA of the CDR3: TGTGCCAGCTCTCACCCTGTGGGGGGAGGGCCCCTCGAGCAGTACTTC.

V is TRBV3-1 (or the pseudogene TRBV3-2) and J is TRBJ2-7; 16 bases line up with TRBD2. Germline V lookup: CDR1 LGHDT, CDR2 YNNKEL (reference sequence). CDR3 length: 19 residues. V shed 0 bases, J shed 3 bases, and the junction held 8 bases outside the gene matches. The CDR3 nucleotides read TGTGCCAGCAGCCAAGATGCAGGGACTAGCGGGAGGGCCAACTACGAGCAGTACTTC. This codes for CASSQDAGTSGRANYEQYF.

This clone was found a few times. The rearrangement links TRBV5-6 to TRBJ2-7; weak D call: TRBD1 (5 bases). CDR1 SGHDT and CDR2 YYEEEE come from the germline V gene. The V end lost 3 bases, the J end lost 5 bases, and 9 bases lay between the germline ends. There are 12 residues in the CDR3. The CDR3 loop reads CASSSGYDEQYV. CDR3 nucleotide sequence: TGTGCCAGCAGCTCAGGGTACGACGAGCAGTACGTC.

The chain uses TRBV5-1 and TRBJ1-1; TRBD1 might be the D (6 bases). The V gene lost 0 bases and the J gene lost 3 bases, with 15 bases spanning the gap. The CDR3 length is 16 residues. Looked up from germline, CDR1 is SGHRS and CDR2 is YFSETQ. CDR3 nucleotide sequence: TGCGCCAGCAGCTTGGCCAGAGTCTCAGGGGACACTGAAGCTTTCTTT. This gives the protein CASSLARVSGDTEAFF.

This chain links TRBV6-1 with TRBJ1-4; D is ambiguous. V lost 0 bases to trimming and J lost 8 bases, with 10 bases between them. CDR1 MNHNS and CDR2 SASEGT come from the germline V gene. The CDR3 runs to 14 residues. This chain's CDR3 is CASSEANGREKLFF. CDR3 nucleotides: TGTGCCAGCAGTGAAGCGAACGGGAGGGAAAAACTGTTTTTT.

This clone turned up a few times. J is TRBJ1-4 and V is TRBV10-3, with 7 nucleotides matching TRBD1. V was clipped by 7 bases and J by 4 bases; unmatched bases: 3. This CDR3 is built from 13 residues. Germline loops: CDR1 ENHRY, CDR2 SYGVKD. CDR3 sequence (DNA): TGTGCCATCACTCAGGGGGTTAATGAAAAACTGTTTTTT. Amino acid sequence: CAITQGVNEKLFF.

The chain combines TRBV5-1 with TRBJ1-2; perhaps TRBD1 as D (5 bases). There are 15 residues in the CDR3. Germline V gives CDR1 SGHRS, CDR2 YFSETQ. V shed 2 bases and J shed 9 bases, with 20 bases lying between them. The CDR3 region is CASSLWAGHADSYTF. CDR3 coding DNA: TGCGCCAGCAGCTTATGGGCAGGACACGCTGATAGCTACACCTTC.

As concerns this clone: In the same sample, other DNA sequences code for this CDR3. The chain recombines TRBV2 with TRBJ2-7; tentative D call: TRBD2 (6 bases). Germline values: CDR1 SNHLY, CDR2 FYNNEI. This CDR3 is 12 amino acids long. The V gene lost 4 bases and the J gene lost 4 bases, with 8 bases spanning the gap. CDR3 protein: CASSVEGYEQYV. Here the CDR3 DNA reads TGTGCCAGCAGTGTGGAGGGTTACGAGCAGTACGTC.

This rearrangement joins TRBV5-4 to TRBJ1-1; the D is unclear. Germline assignment: CDR1 SGHNT and CDR2 YYREEE (reference sequence). V dropped 5 bases and J dropped 0 bases, with 8 bases sitting between them. The CDR3 contains 13 residues. The CDR3 here is CASRPNMNTEAFF. In DNA, the CDR3 is TGTGCCAGCAGACCGAACATGAACACTGAAGCTTTCTTT.